Following are 10 T cell receptor beta chains from one sample sequenced in a study of blood T cells in healthy people across ages (dated by TCRdb to 2013 to 2016). Library method: 5' RACE. TCRdb records Illumina HiSeq 2500 as the sequencer. A second PCR of about 6 to 11 cycles was performed with a sample-barcoded 5' primer and a J-beta primer mix. The public reads were reprocessed in TCRdb via fastp at Q25 and MiXCR, keeping in-frame beta chains. Rows with one shared CDR3 protein collapse into an entry with the most common genes and DNA. In this sample the table shows about 1.5 million distinct CDR3 sequences, roughly 43% of which occur a single time. About 4% of the sample lies in the top ten. The sample was blood. The receptors stem from a woman under 30 in good health.

This clonotype was detected only a few times. V is TRBV7-9 and J is TRBJ2-3, with a weak D call TRBD2 (5 bases). With 1 base removed from V and 0 bases from J, the gap between germline ends came to 11 bases. This CDR3 region has 16 residues. Germline CDR1 reads SEHNR; CDR2 reads FQNEAQ (reference sequence). The CDR3: CASSLELAPSTDTQYF. CDR3 nucleotides: TGTGCCAGCAGCTTAGAGCTAGCCCCTAGCACAGATACGCAGTATTTT.

The chain's CDR3 is CASSLFIAAVEFF. CDR3 DNA: TGTGCCAGCAGCTTATTTATAGCGGCGGTGGAGTTCTTC. The genes are TRBV7-9 and TRBJ2-1; TRBD2 is a possible D gene (6 bases). The CDR3 is 13 amino acids. Germline-derived CDR1 and CDR2 are SEHNR and FQNEAQ (reference sequence). Trimming cost V 2 bases and J 14 bases, with 16 bases left between them.

This clonotype was observed a handful of times. DNA for the CDR3: TGCAGTGCCCAGGACAGGGGGGAAACTAATGAAAAACTGTTTTTT. Translating gives CSAQDRGETNEKLFF. The V gene is TRBV20-1, the J gene TRBJ1-4; 10 bases map to TRBD1. V lost 6 bases, J lost 1 base, and 5 bases stayed unmatched. Per germline, CDR1 DFQATT and CDR2 SNEGSKA (reference sequence). The CDR3 sequence is 15 residues long.

The chain couples TRBV20-1 to TRBJ2-3; 13 bases fit TRBD2. J was trimmed by 2 bases and V by 5 bases; bases with no gene match: 7. The germline V gene has CDR1 DFQATT and CDR2 SNEGSKA (reference sequence). This CDR3 has 16 amino acids. The CDR3 is CSAFRLAGGATDTQYF. The CDR3 DNA is TGCAGTGCTTTTCGACTAGCGGGGGGTGCCACAGATACGCAGTATTTT.

The V gene is TRBV9, the J gene TRBJ1-1; D remains ambiguous. Trimming stripped 2 bases from V and 4 bases from J, with 12 bases between. The CDR3 has 14 residues. CDR1 and CDR2 (germline): SGDLS, YYNGEE. DNA of the CDR3: TGTGCCAGCAGCGTGGATGGGGAGGTCACTGAAGCTTTCTTT. This codes for CASSVDGEVTEAFF.

This clonotype was observed once. V usage is TRBV20-1 and J usage is TRBJ2-4; TRBD2 matches at 8 bases. The CDR3 consists of 14 residues. Germline V lookup: CDR1 DFQATT, CDR2 SNEGSKA (reference sequence). V lost 5 bases to trimming and J lost 2 bases; unmatched junction nucleotides: 5. The CDR3 sequence: CSAEVSGTKNIQYF. DNA for the CDR3: TGCAGTGCTGAGGTTAGCGGGACCAAAAACATTCAGTACTTC.

J is TRBJ2-3 and V is TRBV25-1, with D possibly being TRBD1 or TRBD2 (6 bases each). The CDR3 totals 14 residues. CDR1 MGHDK and CDR2 SYGVNS come from the germline V gene. V shed 7 bases and J shed 4 bases, with 15 bases lying between them. CDR3 nucleotides: TGTGCCAGCATTCGAGAAGGGGGGCCAGATACGCAGTATTTT. Encoded protein: CASIREGGPDTQYF.

This clonotype showed up just a few times. V gene TRBV12-3 or TRBV12-4 combines with J gene TRBJ1-1, with TRBD1 identical over 9 bases. The length of the CDR3 is 15 residues. J gave up 8 bases and V 1 base, and 8 bases lay outside the gene matches. CDR3 nucleotides: TGTGCCAGCAGTTTAGATAACAGGGGGCCTTGCGAAGCTTTCTTT. It specifies CASSLDNRGPCEAFF.

This chain joins TRBV29-1 and TRBJ2-7; TRBD2 agrees at 8 bases. Per germline, CDR1 SQVTM and CDR2 ANQGSEA. The J segment lost 4 bases and the V segment lost 6 bases, leaving 8 bases of the junction unmatched. The CDR3 length is 13 residues. The CDR3 sequence: CSVGLANSYEQYF. The DNA of the CDR3 is TGCAGCGTCGGACTAGCCAACAGTTACGAGCAGTACTTC.

This clonotype was seen a few times. This sequence joins TRBV2 and TRBJ2-1; possibly TRBD1 for D (6 bases). Trimming took off 2 bases at V and 8 bases at J, with 10 bases between the two ends. Germline values: CDR1 SNHLY, CDR2 FYNNEI. The CDR3 loop spans 13 amino acids. CDR3 sequence (DNA): TGTGCCAGCAGTGAACAGACAGGTTATGAGCAGTTCTTC. This codes for CASSEQTGYEQFF.